The clone carrying this T cell receptor beta chain was detected a few times. Other DNA sequences in this specimen translate into the identical CDR3. Authors' analysis steps: It was from reference gene primer amplification that nucleated cell counts were estimated. The method was immunoSEQ multiplex PCR; TCRdb's version includes in-frame clones alone and lacks a portion of them. V and J calls and clone size come straight from that table; D and trimming were deduced from the DNA. This table holds 40,000 to 50,000 clones, around 81% found once. The sample is drawn from a study of blood T cell repertoires in COVID-19. Across the whole study: Acute-phase and convalescent COVID-19 samples originated in the United States, Italy and Spain.

The receptor was derived from a man aged 35-49 years with active or convalescent COVID-19. Sequencing was carried out using peripheral blood.

The DNA of the CDR3 is TGCAGCGTTCGACGGGATGAAAAACTGTTTTTT. It codes for CSVRRDEKLFF. The chain couples TRBV29-1 to TRBJ1-4; D gene ambiguous. Trimming removed 5 bases at V and 6 bases at J, with 7 bases between. This CDR3 region has 11 residues. The germline V gene encodes CDR1 SQVTM and CDR2 ANQGSEA.